This T cell receptor (beta chain) was retrieved from a study of blood T cell repertoires in COVID-19. About the research overall: Some COVID-19 samples were acute and others convalescent; all came from the United States, Italy and Spain.

Data came from immunoSEQ multiplex PCR; TCRdb stores just in-frame clones and leaves some out. The sample has 150,000 to 200,000 clones, roughly 80% seen once. This clone was picked up a small number of times. V lost 3 bases to trimming and J lost 2 bases; unmatched junction nucleotides: 3. Germline CDR1 reads ENHRY; CDR2 reads SYGVKD. The CDR3 covers 15 residues. V and J are TRBV10-3 and TRBJ2-3, with TRBD1 matching 9 bases. The TCR sequence derives from a woman aged 30 to 39 with acute or convalescent COVID-19. Specimen: peripheral blood. CDR3 residues: CAISDRDRDTDTQYF. For the CDR3, the DNA is TGTGCCATCAGTGACCGGGACAGGGACACAGATACGCAGTATTTT.